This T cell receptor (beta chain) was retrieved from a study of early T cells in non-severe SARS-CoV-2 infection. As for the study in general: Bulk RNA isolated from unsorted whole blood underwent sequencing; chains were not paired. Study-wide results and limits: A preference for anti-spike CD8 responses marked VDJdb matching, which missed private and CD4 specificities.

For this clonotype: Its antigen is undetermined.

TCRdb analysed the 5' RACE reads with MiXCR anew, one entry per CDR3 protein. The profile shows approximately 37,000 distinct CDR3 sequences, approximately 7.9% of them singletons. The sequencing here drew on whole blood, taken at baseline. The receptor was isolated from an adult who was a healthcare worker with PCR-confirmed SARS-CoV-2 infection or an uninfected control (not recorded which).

CDR3 loop: CASSFVTPNTGELFF. Written as DNA, the CDR3 is TGTGCCAGCAGCTTTGTAACCCCGAACACCGGGGAGCTGTTTTTT. The chain is built from TRBV7-9 and TRBJ2-2; D ambiguous. Deletions cut 3 bases from V and 0 bases from J, with 8 bases between. Germline V CDR1 and CDR2: SEHNR, FQNEAQ (reference sequence). This CDR3 is 15 amino acids long.